This TCR beta chain was identified in a study of T cell repertoires in cytomegalovirus infection. Study-level information: Indications of both CMV infection and matching HLA type were provided by public TCR beta signatures.

V gave up 2 bases and J gave up 5 bases; unmatched junction bases: 12. The length of the CDR3 is 17 residues. CDR1 SEHNR and CDR2 FQNEAQ come from the germline V gene (reference sequence). TCRdb redid the calling of the reads with MiXCR, one entry per CDR3 protein. The repertoire holds about 600,000 distinct CDR3 sequences, with about 24% as singletons. Note on this clonotype: The target antigen is unknown.

General observations from the study: Cumulative public TCR beta family frequency identified carriers of CMV plus the relevant HLA. Predominance within the ex vivo response was attributable to HLA-C-restricted CMV-specific TCR beta clonotypes.

This clonotype was obtained from a human donor in good health (CMV status not recorded). Some clones in this sample may be carry-over from other donors' samples. The gene calls are TRBV7-9 and TRBJ2-3; 8 bases map to TRBD1. The sample was CD8+ T cells from PBMCs. In nucleotides, the CDR3 is TGTGCCAGCAGCTTAAGTAAGACAGGGGAGGATCGAGATACGCAGTATTTT. Protein sequence: CASSLSKTGEDRDTQYF.